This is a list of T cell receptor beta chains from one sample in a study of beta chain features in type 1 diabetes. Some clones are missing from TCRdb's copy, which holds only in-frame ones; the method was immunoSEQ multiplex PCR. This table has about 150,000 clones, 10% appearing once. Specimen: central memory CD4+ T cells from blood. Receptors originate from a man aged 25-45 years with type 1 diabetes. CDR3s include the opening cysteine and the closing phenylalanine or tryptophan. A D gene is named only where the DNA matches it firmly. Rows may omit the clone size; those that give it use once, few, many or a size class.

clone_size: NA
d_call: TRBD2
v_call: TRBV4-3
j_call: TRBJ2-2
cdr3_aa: CASSRFLAGGGGGELFF
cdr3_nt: TGCGCCAGCAGCCGATTCTTAGCGGGAGGGGGGGGCGGGGAGCTGTTTTTT

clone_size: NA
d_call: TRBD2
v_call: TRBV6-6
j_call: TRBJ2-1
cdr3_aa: CASSRLANEQFF
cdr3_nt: TGTGCCAGCAGTCGACTAGCCAATGAGCAGTTCTTC

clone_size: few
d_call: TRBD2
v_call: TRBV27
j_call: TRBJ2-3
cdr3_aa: CASSWATSESTDTQYF
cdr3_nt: TGTGCCAGCAGTTGGGCGACTAGCGAGAGCACAGATACGCAGTATTTT

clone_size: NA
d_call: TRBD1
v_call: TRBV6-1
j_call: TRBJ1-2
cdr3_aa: CASSGEQGFYGYTF
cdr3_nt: TGTGCCAGCAGTGGGGAACAGGGGTTCTATGGCTACACCTTC

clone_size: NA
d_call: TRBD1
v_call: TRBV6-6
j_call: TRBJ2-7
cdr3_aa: CASSPPGQGKYEQYF
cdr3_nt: TGTGCCAGCAGCCCGCCGGGACAGGGGAAGTACGAGCAGTACTTC

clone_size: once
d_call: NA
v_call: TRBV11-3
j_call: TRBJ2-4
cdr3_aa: CASSLGGGNIQYF
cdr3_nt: TGTGCCAGCAGCTTAGGTGGGGGGAACATTCAGTACTTC

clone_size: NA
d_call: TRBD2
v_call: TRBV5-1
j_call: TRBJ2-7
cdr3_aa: CASSTSGSSYEQYF
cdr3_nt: TGCGCCAGCAGCACTAGCGGTAGCTCCTACGAGCAGTACTTC

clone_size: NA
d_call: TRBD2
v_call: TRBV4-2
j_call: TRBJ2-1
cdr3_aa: CASSQDPGTSTYNEQFF
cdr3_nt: TGTGCCAGCAGCCAAGATCCCGGGACTAGCACCTACAATGAGCAGTTCTTC

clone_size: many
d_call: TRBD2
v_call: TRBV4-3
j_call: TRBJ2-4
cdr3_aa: CASSQGGLAGDGAKNIQYF
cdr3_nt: TGCGCCAGCAGCCAAGGAGGGCTAGCGGGCGACGGGGCCAAAAACATTCAGTACTTC

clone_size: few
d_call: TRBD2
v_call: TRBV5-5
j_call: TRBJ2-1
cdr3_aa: CASSPSGNSYNEQFF
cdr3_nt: TGTGCCAGCAGCCCTAGCGGCAACTCCTACAATGAGCAGTTCTTC

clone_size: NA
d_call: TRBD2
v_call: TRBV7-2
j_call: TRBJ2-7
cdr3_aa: CASSSVVAGTYEQYF
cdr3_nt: TGTGCCAGCAGCTCGGTGGTAGCGGGGACCTACGAGCAGTACTTC

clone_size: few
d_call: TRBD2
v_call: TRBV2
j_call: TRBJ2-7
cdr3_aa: CASSEERESYEQYF
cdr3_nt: TGTGCCAGCAGTGAAGAGCGGGAGTCGTACGAGCAGTACTTC

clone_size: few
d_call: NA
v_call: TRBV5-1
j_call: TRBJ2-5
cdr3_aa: CASSLMTDQETQYF
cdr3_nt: TGCGCCAGCAGCCTAATGACAGACCAAGAGACCCAGTACTTC

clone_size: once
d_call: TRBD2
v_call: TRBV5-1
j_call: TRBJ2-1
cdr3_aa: CASSFLAGGRYNEQFF
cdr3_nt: TGCGCCAGCAGCTTTCTAGCGGGAGGTCGATACAATGAGCAGTTCTTC

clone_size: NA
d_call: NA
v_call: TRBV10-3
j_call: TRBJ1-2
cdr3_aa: CAISGGSYGYTF
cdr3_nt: TGTGCCATCAGTGGAGGGTCCTATGGCTACACCTTC

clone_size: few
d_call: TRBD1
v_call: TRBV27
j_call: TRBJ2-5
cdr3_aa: CASSPGQGTETQYF
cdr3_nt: TGTGCCAGCAGCCCGGGACAGGGTACAGAGACCCAGTACTTC

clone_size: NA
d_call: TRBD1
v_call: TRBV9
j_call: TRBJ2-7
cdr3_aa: CASSSRTGFHEQYF
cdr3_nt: TGTGCCAGCAGCTCCCGGACAGGGTTCCACGAGCAGTACTTC

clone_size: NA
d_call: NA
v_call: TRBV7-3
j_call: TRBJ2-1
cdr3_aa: CASSLTASMVHEQFF
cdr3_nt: TGTGCCAGCAGCTTAACGGCTAGTATGGTACATGAGCAGTTCTTC

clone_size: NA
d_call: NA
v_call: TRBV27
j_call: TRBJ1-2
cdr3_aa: CASSSQQGYGYTF
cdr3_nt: TGTGCCAGCAGTTCTCAACAGGGCTATGGCTACACCTTC

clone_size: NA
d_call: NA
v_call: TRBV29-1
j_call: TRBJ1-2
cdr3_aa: CSVERGSSGYTF
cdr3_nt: TGCAGCGTTGAAAGAGGGTCGAGTGGCTACACCTTC

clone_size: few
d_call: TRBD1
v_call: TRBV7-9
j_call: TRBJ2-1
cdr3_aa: CASSPPLRDRLYNEQFF
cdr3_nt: TGTGCCAGCAGTCCCCCTCTCCGGGACAGACTCTACAATGAGCAGTTCTTC

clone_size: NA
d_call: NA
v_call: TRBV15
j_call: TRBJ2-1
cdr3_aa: CATSRDWAQNEQFF
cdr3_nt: TGTGCCACCAGCAGAGATTGGGCCCAGAATGAGCAGTTCTTC

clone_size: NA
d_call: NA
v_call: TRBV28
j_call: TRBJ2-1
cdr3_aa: CASGPYNEQFF
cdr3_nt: TGTGCCAGCGGGCCCTACAATGAGCAGTTCTTC

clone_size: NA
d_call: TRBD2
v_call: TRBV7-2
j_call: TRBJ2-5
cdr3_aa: CASSSGLARETQYF
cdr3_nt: TGTGCCAGCAGCTCCGGACTAGCACGGGAGACCCAGTACTTC

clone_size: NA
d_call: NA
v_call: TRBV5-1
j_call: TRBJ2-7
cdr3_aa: CASSQQQGTYEQYF
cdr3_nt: TGCGCCAGCAGCCAGCAACAGGGCACCTACGAGCAGTACTTC

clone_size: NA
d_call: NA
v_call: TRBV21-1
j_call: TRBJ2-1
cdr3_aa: CASSKWGWDGSFVDEQFF
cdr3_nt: TGTGCCAGCAGCAAATGGGGCTGGGACGGGAGTTTTGTCGATGAGCAGTTCTTC

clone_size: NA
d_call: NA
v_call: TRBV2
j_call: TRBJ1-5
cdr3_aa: CASRRRTNQPQHF
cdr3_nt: TGTGCCAGCCGAAGACGGACAAATCAGCCCCAGCATTTT

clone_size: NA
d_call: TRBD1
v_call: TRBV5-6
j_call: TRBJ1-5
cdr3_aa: CASRVQGVNQPQHF
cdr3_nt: TGTGCCAGCAGGGTACAGGGGGTCAATCAGCCCCAGCATTTT

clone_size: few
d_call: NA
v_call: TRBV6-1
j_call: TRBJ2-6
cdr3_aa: CASSASGNGANVLTF
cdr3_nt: TGTGCCAGCAGTGCTTCAGGGAATGGGGCCAACGTCCTGACTTTC

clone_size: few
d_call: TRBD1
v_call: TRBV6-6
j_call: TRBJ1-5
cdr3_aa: CASSYRQGNQPQHF
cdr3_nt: TGTGCCAGCAGTTATCGACAGGGGAATCAGCCCCAGCATTTT

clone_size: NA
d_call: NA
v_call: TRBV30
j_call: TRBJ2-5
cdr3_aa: CAWSGSRRETQYF
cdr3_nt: TGTGCCTGGAGTGGAAGCCGGCGGGAGACCCAGTACTTC

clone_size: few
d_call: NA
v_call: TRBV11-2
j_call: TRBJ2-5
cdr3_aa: CASSPLVGSGRGETQYF
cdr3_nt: TGTGCCAGCAGCCCACTTGTGGGGAGCGGAAGAGGGGAGACCCAGTACTTC

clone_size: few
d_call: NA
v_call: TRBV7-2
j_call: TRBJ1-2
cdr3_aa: CASSLSPEGYGYTF
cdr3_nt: TGTGCCAGCAGCTTATCTCCGGAGGGCTATGGCTACACCTTC

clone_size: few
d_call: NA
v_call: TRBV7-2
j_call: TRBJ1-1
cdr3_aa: CASARGGGSLLTEAFF
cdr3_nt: TGTGCCAGCGCCCGCGGAGGTGGCAGCCTTTTGACTGAAGCTTTCTTT

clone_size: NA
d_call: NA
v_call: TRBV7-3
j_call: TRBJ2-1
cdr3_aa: CASSLDLSGVNEQFF
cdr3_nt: TGTGCCAGCAGCCTGGACTTGTCAGGAGTCAATGAGCAGTTCTTC

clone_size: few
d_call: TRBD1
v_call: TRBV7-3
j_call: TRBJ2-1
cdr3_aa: CASSLRQGAREQFF
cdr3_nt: TGTGCCAGCAGCTTAAGGCAGGGGGCAAGGGAGCAGTTCTTC

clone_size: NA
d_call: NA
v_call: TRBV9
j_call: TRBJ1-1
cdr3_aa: CASSVLGGEAFF
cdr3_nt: TGTGCCAGCAGCGTACTCGGCGGGGAAGCTTTCTTT

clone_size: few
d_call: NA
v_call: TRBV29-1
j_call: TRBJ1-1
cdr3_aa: CSVEDWGEGRDTEAFF
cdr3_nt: TGCAGCGTTGAAGATTGGGGTGAGGGTAGGGACACTGAAGCTTTCTTT

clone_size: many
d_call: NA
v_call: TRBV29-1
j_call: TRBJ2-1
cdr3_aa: CSVGEFDEQFF
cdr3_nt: TGCAGCGTTGGGGAGTTCGATGAGCAGTTCTTC